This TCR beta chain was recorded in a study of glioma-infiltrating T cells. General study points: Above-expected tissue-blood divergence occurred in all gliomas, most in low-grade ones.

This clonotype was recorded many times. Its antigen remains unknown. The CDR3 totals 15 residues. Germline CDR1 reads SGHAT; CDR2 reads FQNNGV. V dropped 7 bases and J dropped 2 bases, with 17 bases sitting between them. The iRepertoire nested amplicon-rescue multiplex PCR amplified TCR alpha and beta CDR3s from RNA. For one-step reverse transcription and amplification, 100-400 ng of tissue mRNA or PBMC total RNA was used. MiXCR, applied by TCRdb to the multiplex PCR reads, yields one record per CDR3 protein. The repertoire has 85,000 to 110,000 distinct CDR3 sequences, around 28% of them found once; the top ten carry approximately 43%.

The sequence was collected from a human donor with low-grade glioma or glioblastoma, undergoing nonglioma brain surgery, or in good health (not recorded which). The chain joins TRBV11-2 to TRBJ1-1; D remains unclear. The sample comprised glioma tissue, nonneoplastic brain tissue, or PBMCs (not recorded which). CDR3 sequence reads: CASTLSSTRNTEAFF. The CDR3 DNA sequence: TGTGCCAGCACCCTGAGTTCGACCCGTAACACTGAAGCTTTCTTT.